Here is one T cell receptor beta chain with its context. The conserved phenylalanine or tryptophan normally closing the CDR3 is absent here, so this likely arose from a read error. The DNA is left out, because the CDR3 cannot be placed on it with certainty; the CDR3 is given as TCRdb lists it. TCRdb's copy holds only in-frame clones and misses some; the assay was immunoSEQ multiplex PCR. The sample holds about 51,000 clones, roughly 94% seen once. This record belongs to a study of T cell changes during pregnancy in multiple sclerosis. The CDR3 has 13 residues if both end residues are counted. Germline CDR1 reads SNHLY; CDR2 reads FYNNEI.

The chain employs TRBV2 and TRBJ1-2; the table's D gene call, TRBD1, was not cross checked with the DNA. This sequence originates from a female donor with multiple sclerosis, enrolled in a pregnancy study. Specimen: CD4+ T cells from peripheral blood mononuclear cells, collected in the second trimester of pregnancy. This CDR3 is CASSGPGQGKTSL.